The following is a T cell receptor beta chain sequence with its context. Time point: pre-sensitization, week 0. The treatment here: therapeutic diphenylcyclopropenone sensitization with weekly scalp DPC. Blood, whole and unfractionated, served as the source for total RNA extraction. Alopecia patients deemed DPC-suitable, aged 18 to 70, excluding pregnancy. Germline CDR1 is MNHEY and CDR2 is SVGEGT. This CDR3 comprises 14 residues. Trimming removed 2 bases from V and 5 bases from J, with 10 bases in between. The data derive from a study of human T cells and chemical hapten exposure. Study-level background: The study enrolled mostly female patients with alopecia areata, totalis or universalis.

Using its own MiXCR run on the RACE reads, TCRdb lists one record per CDR3 protein. The data hold over 50,000 distinct CDR3 sequences, with approximately 9.5% observed a single time. The sequence was collected from a woman under 40 with alopecia areata. Some clones in this sample may be carry-over from other donors' samples. The sample here was whole blood, taken in connection with sensitization to the hapten diphenylcyclopropenone (DPC). The chain recombines TRBV6-2 or TRBV6-3 with TRBJ1-5; D is unresolved. The CDR3: CASSYNGRDQPQHF. The CDR3 nucleotides are TGTGCCAGCAGTTACAACGGTAGGGATCAGCCCCAGCATTTT.